The clone carrying this T cell receptor (beta chain) was seen more than once but under ten times. The sample is drawn from a study of T-cell reconstitution after alpha-beta-depleted transplantation in children. Trimming left V 7 bases short and J 5 bases short, with 9 bases between. Germline-derived CDR1 and CDR2 are MNHNS and SASEGT. The CDR3 is made up of 12 amino acids. During its preparation, the TCRbeta library received unique molecular identifiers. TCRdb analysed the PCR reads with MiXCR anew, one entry per CDR3 protein. The table records just over 350,000 distinct CDR3 sequences, 10% to 15% of them present only once.

The gene calls are TRBV6-1 and TRBJ1-5; a possible D gene is TRBD1 (5 bases). Sequences were derived from PBMCs, sampled from the stem cell graft. The source is a human donor who donated a stem cell graft to a child with Fanconi anemia. In nucleotides, the CDR3 is TGTGCCAGCAAGATGGGGGATCAGCCCCAGCATTTT. Amino acids: CASKMGDQPQHF.